This record covers a single T cell receptor (beta chain). These data belong to a study of T-cell reconstitution after alpha-beta-depleted transplantation in children. Library preparation (for TCRbeta) was performed with unique molecular identifiers. TCRdb analysed the PCR reads with MiXCR anew, one entry per CDR3 protein. The sample consists of about 610,000 distinct CDR3 sequences, roughly a tenth of them appearing once. The CDR3 is 14 residues long. CDR1 MDHEN and CDR2 SYDVKM come from the germline V gene. V dropped 7 bases and J dropped 4 bases, with 17 bases sitting between them. The source of this sequence is a human donor who donated a stem cell graft to a child with acute myeloid leukemia. The specimen comprised PBMCs from the stem cell graft donor, sampled from the stem cell graft. V gene TRBV28 combines with J gene TRBJ2-7, with a possible D match to TRBD1 (5 bases). The CDR3 bases are TGTGCCAGCAAGGACCAGGGTCTAAATTACGAGCAGTACTTC. As protein: CASKDQGLNYEQYF.